A single sample gave rise to the 14 T cell receptor beta chains below, sequenced in a study of cytomegalovirus exposure and HLA in healthy donors (dated by TCRdb to the late 2010s). The library came from the immunoSEQ multiplex PCR assay. For the multiplex PCR, a mixture combining 60 forward primers for TCR Vbeta segments and 13 reverse primers for TCR Jbeta segments was used. In TCRdb, the immuneACCESS table is reduced to in-frame sequences with V and J assigned. These tables do not hold every clone; where another copy was compared, an unresolved V gene accounts for under half, and the others remain unexplained. Across this sample there are some 70,000 clones, with around 82% seen only once. Roughly 8% of the sample belongs to the ten largest clones. Sample: PBMCs. The receptors stem from a man aged 18 to 30 in good health and CMV-seropositive.

The rearrangement uses TRBV10-3 and TRBJ2-3; 10 nucleotides align to TRBD2. From germline, CDR1 is ENHRY and CDR2 SYGVKD. Germline trimming cut 10 bases from V and 6 bases from J; bases unmatched to any gene: 13. This CDR3 comprises 15 residues. CDR3 bases: TGTGCCACGGGCGGGAGCGGGGGGGCCGGGGATACGCAGTATTTT. Translating gives CATGGSGGAGDTQYF.

The chain joins TRBV28 to TRBJ1-5; 8 bases line up with TRBD1. CDR3 size: 15 residues. Germline CDR1 and CDR2: MDHEN and SYDVKM. V shed 4 bases, J shed 6 bases, and the junction held 8 bases outside the gene matches. This CDR3 reads CASSSDQGAFQPQHF. The CDR3 coding sequence is TGTGCCAGCAGTTCGGACCAGGGGGCTTTTCAGCCCCAGCATTTT.

The V gene is TRBV28, the J gene TRBJ2-7, with D maybe TRBD2 (6 bases). Germline V gives CDR1 MDHEN, CDR2 SYDVKM. This CDR3 region has 16 residues. V was shortened by 6 bases and J by 3 bases, with 21 bases between the two germline ends. The CDR3 reads CASSHGGVGLNYEQYF. CDR3 nucleotides: TGTGCCAGCAGCCATGGAGGGGTAGGATTGAACTACGAGCAGTACTTC.

This clone was found once. V is TRBV6-6 and J is TRBJ1-6; TRBD1 matches 9 bases. This CDR3 region has 14 residues. Trimming removed 6 bases from V and 6 bases from J; junction bases left unmatched: 3. Germline V lookup: CDR1 MNHNY, CDR2 SVGAGI (reference sequence). The CDR3 bases are TGTGCCAGCAGCCTGGGACAGGGTAATTCACCCCTCCACTTT. Amino acids: CASSLGQGNSPLHF.

The chain uses TRBV5-6 and TRBJ2-7, with 7 nucleotides matching TRBD1. From germline, CDR1 is SGHDT and CDR2 YYEEEE. V lost 0 bases and J lost 3; bases outside the gene matches: 3. There are 14 residues in the CDR3. CDR3 region: CASSLGGGHYEQYF. The CDR3 region has the DNA TGTGCCAGCAGCTTGGGAGGGGGCCACTACGAGCAGTACTTC.

The chain carries TRBV29-1 and TRBJ2-3, with D perhaps matching TRBD2 (6 bases). The germline gives CDR1 SQVTM, CDR2 ANQGSEA. The CDR3 runs to 12 residues. The CDR3 DNA is TGCAGTTTTAGCGGATTCACAGATACGCAGTATTTT. Its protein is CSFSGFTDTQYF.

V usage is TRBV7-9 and J usage is TRBJ1-1; weak D call: TRBD1 (5 bases). Per the germline V gene, CDR1 is SEHNR and CDR2 is FQNEAQ (reference sequence). The V gene lost 0 bases and the J gene lost 1 base, with 15 bases spanning the gap. CDR3 length equals 17 residues. The CDR3 DNA sequence: TGTGCCAGCAGCTTAGCGAGCGGGGGTCCGAAGAACACTGAAGCTTTCTTT. Its translation: CASSLASGGPKNTEAFF.

V is TRBV7-2 and J is TRBJ2-5, with D possibly being TRBD1 (6 bases). Germline CDR1 and CDR2: SGHTA and FQGNSA. The CDR3 runs 15 residues. With 5 bases removed from V and 2 bases from J, the gap between germline ends came to 15 bases. The CDR3 protein is CASSPRGGQQETQYF. CDR3 DNA sequence: TGTGCCAGCAGCCCACGAGGCGGACAGCAAGAGACCCAGTACTTC.

This clone was counted only a few times. Here the CDR3 reads CASSLDVSSGYNEQFF. The CDR3 nucleotides are TGTGCCAGCAGCCTAGACGTGTCTAGCGGCTACAATGAGCAGTTCTTC. The chain is built from TRBV7-7 and TRBJ2-1; TRBD2 agrees at 7 bases. CDR1 and CDR2 from the germline V gene are SSHAT and FNYEAQ (reference sequence). The ends lost 5 bases at V and 3 bases at J; junction bases unmatched: 10. This CDR3 contains 16 residues. The whole variable domain, filled in from reference TRBV7-7 and TRBJ2-1, reads GAGVSQSPRYKVTKRGQDVTLRCDPISSHATLYWYQQALGQGPEFLTYFNYEAQPDKSGLPSDRFSAERPEGSISTLTIQRTEQRDSAMYRCASSLDVSSGYNEQFFGPGTRLTVL.

This clone was seen a single time. The chain joins TRBV2 to TRBJ1-1; perhaps TRBD1 as D (5 bases). The CDR3 is 14 residues long. CDR1 is SNHLY and CDR2 is FYNNEI in the germline V gene. Trimming removed 7 bases from V and 7 bases from J, with 19 bases in between. CDR3 amino acids: CASKLDSSPDEAFF. The CDR3 DNA reads TGTGCCAGCAAACTCGACAGTTCCCCGGATGAAGCTTTCTTT.

The rearrangement joins TRBV21-1 to TRBJ1-2; TRBD1, as called in the table, went unchecked against the DNA. TRBV21-1 is a pseudogene. The CDR3 loop spans 12 amino acids. The CDR3 spells CASSRAGQGYTF. The CDR3, as DNA: TGTGCCAGCAGCAGGGCAGGGCAGGGCTACACCTTC.

The chain recombines TRBV30 with TRBJ1-2; D is unresolved. Germline-derived CDR1 and CDR2 are GTSNPN and SVGIG (reference sequence). The V gene lost 4 bases and the J gene lost 2 bases, with 5 bases spanning the gap. CDR3 length equals 11 residues. The CDR3: CAWMLNYGYTF. The CDR3 DNA reads TGTGCCTGGATGTTAAACTATGGCTACACCTTC.

The chain couples TRBV30 to TRBJ2-7; TRBD2 matches 10 bases. V dropped 4 bases and J dropped 5; count of bases not matched to a gene: 8. CDR1 is GTSNPN, CDR2 SVGIG, per germline (reference sequence). There are 14 residues in the CDR3. The CDR3 DNA reads as TGTGCCTGGACTAGCGGGGGACTCCTAGACGAGCAGTACTTC. It specifies CAWTSGGLLDEQYF. Based on the CDR3 plus reference TRBV30 and TRBJ2-7, the full variable domain is SQTIHQWPATLVQPVGSPLSLECTVEGTSNPNLYWYRQAAGRGLQLLFYSVGIGQISSEVPQNLSASRPQDRQFILSSKKLLLSDSGFYLCAWTSGGLLDEQYFGPGTRLTVT.

The V and J genes are TRBV23-1 and TRBJ1-4, with D perhaps matching TRBD1 (6 bases). TRBV23-1 is an open reading frame whose function is uncertain. V lost 0 bases to trimming and J lost 4 bases, with 12 bases between them. This CDR3 is 16 amino acids long. Written as DNA, the CDR3 is TGCGCCAGCAGTCAATCGACGTTCAGGGGTAATGAAAAACTGTTTTTT. It is translated as CASSQSTFRGNEKLFF.